The present T cell receptor (beta chain) was sequenced within a study of read filtering for tumor transcriptome and immune sequencing. At the level of the study: Revised staging placed eight or nine patients in R-ISS I, 15 to 20 in II, more than five in III.

V lost 0 bases, J lost 2 bases, and 11 bases lay in between. The CDR3 extends over 15 amino acids. The germline V gene has CDR1 KGHSH and CDR2 LQKENI. A word on this clonotype: What it binds is not known.

Study results and limitations: The CD138-negative fraction was mixed bone marrow immune cells, not pure T cells.

From roughly 0.4 ug of RNA, a library with molecular barcoded alpha/delta and beta/gamma adaptors was made. TCRdb passed the reads through MiXCR, listing each CDR3 protein once. The sample lists 30,000 to 40,000 distinct CDR3 sequences, around 11% occurring once. V and J are TRBV18 and TRBJ2-7; D may be TRBD1 (5 bases). This clonotype was sampled from a donor at least 40 years old with multiple myeloma. The sample consisted of a population of CD138-negative cells sorted from bone marrow. DNA of the CDR3: TGTGCCAGCTCACCACCGGGGCCAGAGACCTACGAGCAGTACTTC. It encodes CASSPPGPETYEQYF.